These 18 T cell receptor beta chains share one sample of origin, sequenced in a study of regulatory T cells in long-lasting Graves disease. According to the study, TCR beta libraries were built with iRepertoire HTBI primers and CDR3-region Arm-PCR. Each CDR3 protein is one row after TCRdb ran MiXCR on the multiplex PCR reads. The profile shows hundreds of thousands of distinct CDR3 sequences, around 20% of them singletons. Described time point: persistent/refractory GD, antithyroid drugs over 5 years with positive TRAb. Generation of the TCR library employed RNA extracted from PBMCs. Source: peripheral blood mononuclear cells (PBMCs), taken when the disease was refractory, from a patient treated with antithyroid drugs. Receptors originate from a female donor with Graves disease.

This chain connects TRBV28 to TRBJ1-1; TRBD1 matches at 8 bases. V shed 8 bases, J shed 4 bases, and the junction held 6 bases outside the gene matches. The length of the CDR3 is 13 residues. CDR1 is MDHEN and CDR2 is SYDVKM in the germline V gene. The CDR3 sequence is CASRTGKPTEAFF. The CDR3 DNA reads as TGTGCCAGCCGGACAGGGAAACCCACTGAAGCTTTCTTT.

The chain carries TRBV19 and TRBJ2-7, with 9 positions matching TRBD1. Trimming cost V 4 bases and J 3 bases; bases outside gene matches: 7. CDR1 and CDR2 (germline): LNHDA, SQIVND (reference sequence). The CDR3 runs 15 residues. In nucleotides, the CDR3 is TGTGCCAGTAGTACTTCGGGACAGGGAAGCTACGAGCAGTACTTC. This gives the protein CASSTSGQGSYEQYF.

This clonotype was detected many times. CDR3 coding DNA: TGTGCCAGCAGCTTAGTAGCCGGGACAGAAGGCTACACCTTC. Its protein product is CASSLVAGTEGYTF. The chain combines TRBV7-2 with TRBJ1-2; 7 positions match TRBD1. In germline, CDR1 is SGHTA, CDR2 FQGNSA. The CDR3 contains 14 residues. Germline trimming cut 1 base from V and 8 bases from J; bases unmatched to any gene: 7.

This clonotype has a count of ten or more. This sequence joins TRBV2 and TRBJ2-2, with 7 positions matching TRBD1. Germline V CDR1 and CDR2: SNHLY, FYNNEI. The CDR3 spans 14 residues. The V gene end was trimmed by 7 bases and the J gene end by 4 bases; junction bases not matched to a gene: 6. CDR3 sequence (DNA): TGTGCCAGCACCCAGGGGGTGGTCACCGGGGAGCTGTTTTTT. Residues: CASTQGVVTGELFF.

Ten or more counts support this clonotype. The chain couples TRBV20-1 to TRBJ1-2; TRBD1 might be the D (6 bases). Germline loops: CDR1 DFQATT, CDR2 SNEGSKA (reference sequence). The CDR3 is 12 amino acids. Deletions cut 2 bases from V and 8 bases from J, with 12 bases between. CDR3 protein: CSARQQGYGYTF. CDR3 DNA: TGCAGTGCTAGACAACAGGGTTACGGCTACACCTTC.

This clonotype was counted at least ten times. The V call is TRBV7-2, the J call TRBJ2-7; D is possibly TRBD2 (6 bases). In germline, CDR1 is SGHTA, CDR2 FQGNSA. CDR3 length equals 13 residues. With 9 bases removed from V and 6 bases from J, the gap between germline ends came to 18 bases. CDR3 nucleotide sequence: TGTGCCAGTACGGAGGGCGGGCTCGTCGAGCAGTACTTC. Encoded protein: CASTEGGLVEQYF.

This clonotype showed up just a few times. This chain joins TRBV20-1 and TRBJ2-1; 11 nucleotides align to TRBD1. The CDR3 has 15 amino acids. V shed 5 bases, J shed 4 bases, and the junction held 7 bases outside the gene matches. Germline CDR1 and CDR2: DFQATT and SNEGSKA (reference sequence). The CDR3: CSALRDRGTYNEQFF. The CDR3 DNA sequence: TGCAGTGCTCTAAGGGACAGGGGGACTTACAATGAGCAGTTCTTC.

This clonotype was seen ten or more times. The chain employs TRBV6-1 and TRBJ2-5; D not certain. Trimming pared 8 bases from V and 2 bases from J, leaving 9 bases between. Germline lookup yields CDR1 MNHNS and CDR2 SASEGT. The CDR3 runs 12 residues. The CDR3 nucleotides read TGTGCCAGCGCAGACTCACAAGAGACCCAGTACTTC. This gives the protein CASADSQETQYF.

This clonotype was recorded at least ten times. The CDR3 DNA sequence: TGTGCCAGCCGAAGGGCTAGCGGGAGGGGGTCCTACGAGCAGTACTTC. It specifies CASRRASGRGSYEQYF. V and J are TRBV2 and TRBJ2-7, with TRBD2 identical over 12 bases. The CDR3 extends over 16 amino acids. With V trimmed by 8 bases and J by 1 base, 9 bases remained unmatched. CDR1 and CDR2 from the germline V gene are SNHLY and FYNNEI.

This clonotype appeared many times. V usage is TRBV7-2 and J usage is TRBJ2-6; D remains ambiguous. This CDR3 contains 15 residues. Looked up from germline, CDR1 is SGHTA and CDR2 is FQGNSA. The V gene lost 0 bases and the J gene lost 2 bases, with 5 bases spanning the gap. The DNA for the CDR3 is TGTGCCAGCAGCTTAGCCCGACCTGGGGCCAACGTCCTGACTTTC. Its protein is CASSLARPGANVLTF.

This clonotype came up a few times. This rearrangement joins TRBV28 to TRBJ2-1; D may be TRBD1 or TRBD2 (7 bases each). This CDR3 comprises 15 residues. V was shortened by 4 bases and J by 3 bases, with 13 bases between the two germline ends. Germline V gene sequence: CDR1 MDHEN, CDR2 SYDVKM. The CDR3 DNA reads as TGTGCCAGCAGTTCACAGGGGAGGGTCTACAATGAGCAGTTCTTC. Residues: CASSSQGRVYNEQFF.

This clonotype was seen many times. This chain links TRBV28 with TRBJ2-7; D may be TRBD2 (6 bases). V gave up 5 bases and J gave up 1 base, with 12 bases separating them. This CDR3 spans 14 amino acids. CDR1 is MDHEN and CDR2 is SYDVKM in the germline V gene. The CDR3 DNA follows: TGTGCCAGCAGTCGCGCCGGACTATCCTACGAGCAGTACTTC. The encoded protein is CASSRAGLSYEQYF. The complete variable domain, with remaining parts taken from reference TRBV28 and TRBJ2-7, reads DVKVTQSSRYLVKRTGEKVFLECVQDMDHENMFWYRQDPGLGLRLIYFSYDVKMKEKGDIPEGYSVSREKKERFSLILESASTNQTSMYLCASSRAGLSYEQYFGPGTRLTVT.

There are many counts of this clonotype. The chain carries TRBV6-1 and TRBJ2-5; tentatively, D is TRBD1 (5 bases). The ends were cut back, 0 bases at V and 3 bases at J, with 17 bases in the middle. The germline CDR1 and CDR2 sequences are MNHNS and SASEGT. This CDR3 has 17 amino acids. CDR3 nucleotides: TGTGCCAGCAGTGAAGCCCCACCGGACATGCCCAAAGAGACCCAGTACTTC. Translated, it gives CASSEAPPDMPKETQYF.

The chain uses TRBV5-6 and TRBJ2-3; 9 nucleotides agree with TRBD2. The CDR3 runs 16 residues. Germline-derived CDR1 and CDR2 are SGHDT and YYEEEE. J was trimmed by 4 bases and V by 4 bases; bases with no gene match: 10. The CDR3 sequence is CASSAAGGRWADTQYF. The CDR3 DNA reads as TGTGCCAGCAGCGCGGCGGGAGGGCGTTGGGCAGATACGCAGTATTTT. Looking up the rest from reference TRBV5-6 and TRBJ2-3 gives the full variable domain: DAGVTQSPTHLIKTRGQQVTLRCSPKSGHDTVSWYQQALGQGPQFIFQYYEEEERQRGNFPDRFSGHQFPNYSSELNVNALLLGDSALYLCASSAAGGRWADTQYFGPGTRLTVL.

This clonotype was picked up many times. V gene TRBV2 combines with J gene TRBJ2-3; 7 bases align to TRBD2. J gave up 2 bases and V 5 bases, and 16 bases lay outside the gene matches. This CDR3 comprises 18 residues. The germline V gene has CDR1 SNHLY and CDR2 FYNNEI. The CDR3 reads CASSPVTPTSRPTDTQYF. CDR3 bases: TGTGCCAGCAGTCCCGTCACTCCGACTAGCAGACCCACAGATACGCAGTATTTT.

This clonotype was counted many times. The chain is built from TRBV28 and TRBJ2-5; TRBD1 aligns across 7 bases. This CDR3 region has 16 residues. Per the germline V gene, CDR1 is MDHEN and CDR2 is SYDVKM. V lost 5 bases to trimming and J lost 1 base; unmatched junction nucleotides: 10. The CDR3: CASSTWDRNPQETQYF. Written as DNA, the CDR3 is TGTGCCAGCAGTACCTGGGACAGAAACCCCCAAGAGACCCAGTACTTC. The full variable domain, rest sourced from reference TRBV28 and TRBJ2-5, is DVKVTQSSRYLVKRTGEKVFLECVQDMDHENMFWYRQDPGLGLRLIYFSYDVKMKEKGDIPEGYSVSREKKERFSLILESASTNQTSMYLCASSTWDRNPQETQYFGPGTRLLVL.

This clonotype has ten or more counts. The chain combines TRBV20-1 with TRBJ1-2; a possible D gene is TRBD1 (5 bases). The V gene's germline CDR1 is DFQATT and CDR2 SNEGSKA (reference sequence). The length of the CDR3 is 11 residues. Trimming pared 3 bases from V and 7 bases from J, leaving 9 bases between. The CDR3 spells CSASPGPGYTF. The CDR3, as DNA: TGCAGTGCTAGTCCGGGACCTGGCTACACCTTC.

V gene TRBV5-1 combines with J gene TRBJ1-2, with a weak D call TRBD1 (6 bases). The CDR3 contains 14 residues. Trimming left V 3 bases short and J 8 bases short, with 17 bases between. Germline V gene data show CDR1 as SGHRS and CDR2 as YFSETQ. The CDR3 spells CASSYISGVEGYTF. CDR3 DNA: TGCGCCAGCAGCTACATATCAGGGGTAGAGGGCTACACCTTC.